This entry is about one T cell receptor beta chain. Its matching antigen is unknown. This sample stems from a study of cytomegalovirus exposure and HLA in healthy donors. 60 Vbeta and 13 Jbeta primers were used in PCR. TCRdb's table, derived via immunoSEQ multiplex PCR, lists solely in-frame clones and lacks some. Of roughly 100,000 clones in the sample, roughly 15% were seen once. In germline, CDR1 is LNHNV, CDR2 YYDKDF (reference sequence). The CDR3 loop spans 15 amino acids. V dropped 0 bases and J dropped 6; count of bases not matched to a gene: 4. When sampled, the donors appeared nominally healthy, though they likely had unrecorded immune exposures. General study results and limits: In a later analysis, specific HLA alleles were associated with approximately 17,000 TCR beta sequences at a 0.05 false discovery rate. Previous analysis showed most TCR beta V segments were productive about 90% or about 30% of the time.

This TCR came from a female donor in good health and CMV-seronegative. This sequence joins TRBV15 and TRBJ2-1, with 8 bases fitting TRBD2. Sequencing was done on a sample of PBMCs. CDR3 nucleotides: TGTGCCACCAGCAGAGAATCCGGGACTAGCAATGAGCAGTTCTTC. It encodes CATSRESGTSNEQFF.